The 21 T cell receptor beta chains given below trace back to one sample, sequenced in a study of shared clonotypes between healthy human individuals. The protocol was immunoSEQ multiplex PCR, while the TCRdb copy is restricted to in-frame clones and leaves out a portion. Of about 2.1 million clones listed, approximately 94% are singletons. Naive CD8 cells, CD45RO-negative and positively selected for CCR7, excluded terminally differentiated effector memory CD45RA+ cells. The sequencing sample was made of naive CD8+ T cells from PBMCs. The receptors were gathered from a man in his late teens or twenties in good health. Some clones in this sample may be carry-over from other donors' samples.

This clone was counted once. V is TRBV5-6 and J is TRBJ2-1, with D possibly matching TRBD1 (6 bases). Germline loops: CDR1 SGHDT, CDR2 YYEEEE. The ends were cut back, 4 bases at V and 0 bases at J, with 20 bases in the middle. The CDR3 is made up of 18 amino acids. CDR3 nucleotides: TGTGCCAGCAGCCTTGCCCCCGTAATGGACAGCTCCTACAATGAGCAGTTCTTC. As protein: CASSLAPVMDSSYNEQFF.

The genes are TRBV19 and TRBJ2-7; D possibly matches TRBD1 or TRBD2 (5 bases each). The CDR3 runs 14 residues. From germline, CDR1 is LNHDA and CDR2 SQIVND (reference sequence). V lost 5 bases and J 5 bases, leaving 16 bases between the germline ends. CDR3 bases: TGTGCCAGTAGTTCTGTGGGACCCCTGAACGAGCAGTACTTC. It translates to CASSSVGPLNEQYF.

V and J are TRBV5-5 and TRBJ1-2, with 8 bases lining up with TRBD1. Trimming cost V 0 bases and J 6 bases; bases outside gene matches: 13. CDR1 SGHKS and CDR2 YYEKEE come from the germline V gene (reference sequence). CDR3 length: 17 residues. The CDR3: CASSLASIGAGGDGYTF. Written as DNA, the CDR3 is TGTGCCAGCAGCTTGGCCTCGATAGGGGCAGGGGGCGATGGCTACACCTTC.

The chain joins TRBV7-8 to TRBJ2-7; either TRBD1 or TRBD2 may fit D (5 bases each). CDR1 and CDR2 (germline): SGHVS, FQNEAQ. V was pared by 5 bases and J by 4 bases, with 18 bases between. The length of the CDR3 is 15 residues. The CDR3 nucleotides read TGTGCCAGCAGCCCCGGGACCGCGTCTTTGTACGAGCAGTACTTC. Translated, it gives CASSPGTASLYEQYF.

The rearrangement joins TRBV7-2 to TRBJ2-7; 14 bases are a match to TRBD2. The germline gives CDR1 SGHTA, CDR2 FQGNSA. This CDR3 contains 17 residues. Trimming at V came to 5 bases and at J to 4 bases, leaving 10 bases not matched to a gene. CDR3 in amino acids: CASSRGLAGVSLYEQYF. CDR3 coding DNA: TGTGCCAGCAGCCGGGGACTAGCGGGAGTGTCTTTATACGAGCAGTACTTC. Full variable domain (remainder filled in from reference TRBV7-2 and TRBJ2-7): GAGVSQSPSNKVTEKGKDVELRCDPISGHTALYWYRQSLGQGLEFLIYFQGNSAPDKSGLPSDRFSAERTGGSVSTLTIQRTQQEDSAVYLCASSRGLAGVSLYEQYFGPGTRLTVT.

The gene calls are TRBV14 and TRBJ2-1; weak D call: TRBD2 (6 bases). The CDR3 is 14 residues long. Trimming took off 3 bases at V and 8 bases at J, with 14 bases between the two ends. Looked up from germline, CDR1 is SGHDN and CDR2 is FVKESK. DNA of the CDR3: TGTGCCAGCAGCCACTTCAGACCTAGCGATGAGCAGTTCTTC. It yields the protein CASSHFRPSDEQFF.

The V and J genes are TRBV25-1 and TRBJ2-5; 7 bases line up with TRBD2. Germline loops: CDR1 MGHDK, CDR2 SYGVNS. This CDR3 has 17 residues. V shed 2 bases and J 5 bases; nucleotides not matched to a gene: 14. CDR3 nucleotide sequence: TGTGCCAGCAGTGAACGGGGGGTGGCAGGGTATGGTGAGACCCAGTACTTC. As protein: CASSERGVAGYGETQYF.

CDR3 in amino acids: CASSQDGVGRTNEKLFF. The DNA of the CDR3 is TGCGCCAGCAGCCAAGACGGGGTGGGTCGGACTAATGAAAAACTGTTTTTT. V is TRBV4-1 and J is TRBJ1-4; no clear D gene. The CDR3 loop spans 17 amino acids. In germline, CDR1 is MGHRA, CDR2 YSYEKL. V was cut by 0 bases and J by 2 bases, with 13 bases left in between.

This CDR3 reads CAISESVSGPQHF. As DNA, the CDR3 is TGTGCCATCAGTGAGTCGGTATCGGGGCCCCAGCATTTT. The V call is TRBV10-3, the J call TRBJ1-5; no reliable D call. The CDR3 consists of 13 residues. The V and J ends lost 0 bases and 9 bases respectively, with 9 bases between them. Germline CDR1 and CDR2: ENHRY and SYGVKD.

V gene TRBV7-8 combines with J gene TRBJ2-7, with TRBD1 matching 11 bases. Germline V gives CDR1 SGHVS, CDR2 FQNEAQ. The CDR3 loop spans 16 amino acids. J gave up 2 bases and V 1 base, and 4 bases lay outside the gene matches. The CDR3, as DNA: TGTGCCAGCAGCTTAGAAGGGACAGGGGGAACCTACGAGCAGTACTTC. This sequence encodes CASSLEGTGGTYEQYF.

Concerning this clone itself: Just one base apart from a much larger clone, this may be a read error. Additional DNA sequences in this sample encode the identical CDR3. This chain joins TRBV5-6 and TRBJ1-1; D uncertain. V was shortened by 0 bases and J by 3 bases, with 3 bases between the two germline ends. The CDR3 runs 12 residues. Germline-derived CDR1 and CDR2 are SGHDT and YYEEEE. The DNA for the CDR3 is TGTGCCAGCAGCTTGGGGTACACTGAAGCTTTCTTT. Translated: CASSLGYTEAFF.

The chain recombines TRBV6-1 with TRBJ1-1; D is unclear. Germline CDR1 MNHNS, CDR2 SASEGT. The ends were cut back, 6 bases at V and 1 base at J, with 6 bases in the middle. The CDR3 is 12 residues long. CDR3 coding DNA: TGTGCCAGCAGAATTGCGAACACTGAAGCTTTCTTT. Translating it yields CASRIANTEAFF.

The chain is built from TRBV5-6 and TRBJ2-2; tentatively, D is TRBD1 (6 bases). The germline CDR1 and CDR2 sequences are SGHDT and YYEEEE. Trimming took 6 bases from V and 2 from J, leaving 11 bases between them. CDR3 size: 14 residues. The CDR3 reads CASTPGTNTGELFF. The CDR3 DNA sequence: TGTGCCAGCACCCCAGGGACAAACACCGGGGAGCTGTTTTTT.

The chain is built from TRBV7-9 and TRBJ2-4; D is possibly TRBD2 (6 bases). In germline, CDR1 is SEHNR, CDR2 FQNEAQ (reference sequence). Trimming took 7 bases from V and 8 from J, leaving 9 bases between them. The CDR3 runs 11 residues. The CDR3 reads CASTPGDIQYF. CDR3 bases: TGTGCCAGCACCCCGGGAGACATTCAGTACTTC.

This chain connects TRBV4-1 to TRBJ1-2; perhaps TRBD1 as D (6 bases). The CDR3 runs 16 residues. V shed 0 bases and J shed 6 bases, with 17 bases lying between them. Per germline, CDR1 MGHRA and CDR2 YSYEKL. CDR3 sequence reads: CASSQDLQGQVDGYTF. The DNA for the CDR3 is TGCGCCAGCAGCCAAGATCTCCAGGGGCAGGTGGATGGCTACACCTTC.

The chain is built from TRBV5-8 and TRBJ1-2; D uncertain. Germline CDR1 reads SGHTS; CDR2 reads YDEGEE. The CDR3 contains 14 residues. V was trimmed by 4 bases and J by 2 bases, leaving 12 bases between them. The DNA for the CDR3 is TGTGCCAGCAGCGGCCGGGTTTGGAACTATGGCTACACCTTC. Residues: CASSGRVWNYGYTF.

This clone was observed a handful of times. The chain links TRBV13 to TRBJ1-2, with D maybe TRBD1 (6 bases). The CDR3 is 14 amino acids. The V and J ends lost 3 bases and 8 bases respectively, with 16 bases between them. Germline CDR1 PRHDT, CDR2 FYEKMQ (reference sequence). The chain's CDR3 is CASSFAEGGEGYTF. DNA of the CDR3: TGTGCCAGCAGCTTCGCGGAGGGGGGCGAGGGCTACACCTTC.

This clone was seen more than once but under ten times. The CDR3 here is CASSLERTDGYTF. Written as DNA, the CDR3 is TGTGCCAGCAGCTTAGAAAGGACAGATGGCTACACCTTC. The V gene is TRBV7-9, the J gene TRBJ1-2; D possibly corresponds to TRBD1 (6 bases). V was shortened by 1 base and J by 6 bases, with 9 bases between the two germline ends. Germline lookup yields CDR1 SEHNR and CDR2 FQNEAQ (reference sequence). CDR3 size: 13 residues.

V is TRBV2 and J is TRBJ2-1, with D perhaps TRBD2 (6 bases). Trimming took off 4 bases at V and 2 bases at J, with 12 bases between the two ends. The length of the CDR3 is 15 residues. Looked up from germline, CDR1 is SNHLY and CDR2 is FYNNEI. CDR3 amino acids: CASSVGLAAYNEQFF. The CDR3 nucleotides read TGTGCCAGCAGTGTTGGTTTAGCGGCCTACAATGAGCAGTTCTTC.

J is TRBJ2-7 and V is TRBV5-1; 8 nucleotides agree with TRBD2. Germline-derived CDR1 and CDR2 are SGHRS and YFSETQ. V trimming: 5 bases; J trimming: 3 bases; junction bases outside the gene matches: 4. The CDR3 is made up of 13 amino acids. The chain's CDR3 is CASRYGTSYEQYF. The DNA of the CDR3 is TGCGCCAGCAGATACGGGACTAGCTACGAGCAGTACTTC.

The V gene is TRBV7-8, the J gene TRBJ2-1; 8 bases map to TRBD2. The V and J ends lost 3 bases and 0 bases, in that order; junction bases with no gene match: 4. The CDR3 is 16 amino acids. Per the germline V gene, CDR1 is SGHVS and CDR2 is FQNEAQ. The CDR3, as DNA: TGTGCCAGCAGCTTTAGCGGGATCAGCTCCTACAATGAGCAGTTCTTC. This sequence encodes CASSFSGISSYNEQFF.